This T cell receptor beta chain came from a study of cytomegalovirus exposure and HLA in healthy donors (dated by TCRdb to 2016 to 2017). Looking at the study overall: An earlier analysis of roughly 630 of the donors reported 250 to 350 Gb of sequence data and some 120 million unique TCR beta sequences from approximately 180 million T cells. Because of strong linkage in the cohort, 5 or 6 DR-DQ haplotypes were treated as single units for association and clustering. Donor age, sex, ethnicity and CMV serostatus were compiled together with the repertoire data. Among the roughly 400 genotyped donors, more than 70% belonged to the genetic ancestry cluster associated with self-reported Caucasian donors. To predict cytomegalovirus infection status, the study combined high-throughput TCR immunosequencing, statistical association of individual TCRs with disease status, and machine learning. Along with the roughly 670-subject first cohort, a separate validation cohort of over a hundred different subjects was used. Roughly 300 gigabases of sequencing data and roughly 80 million unique TCR sequences made up an early release that covered about 640 HLA-typed donors. The aim of the study was to test whether cataloging public T cell receptors could identify signatures of past pathogen exposure. Rather than using new phenotypic data, the later analysis identified candidate immune exposures from TCR beta sequences and from how often those sequences occurred across donors. A later genetic analysis used genome-wide SNP genotypes for about 60% of the roughly 700 donors, treating that subset as a discovery cohort. HLA typing covered class I and class II loci at four-digit resolution. The number of typed donors differed by locus: about 620-640 for A, B, C, DRB1 and DQB1; 500 to 550 for DQA1; approximately 600 for DPA1; and roughly 450 for DPB1. A later analysis re-analyzed previously published TCR beta repertoires from about 730 donors and added high-resolution HLA genotyping to study TCR occurrence patterns. Using immunosequencing, the study profiled T cell repertoires from 500 to 800 subjects and related those repertoires to cytomegalovirus serostatus. Among approximately 370 genotyped donors of the cohort, an average of approximately 240,000 unique TCR beta nucleotide sequences was sequenced per donor, of which roughly 17% were non-productive. An earlier analysis of approximately 580 of the donors used high-throughput TCR beta sequencing to judge whether each TCR beta V gene segment behaved as functional or pseudogenic. Every repertoire in the discovery cohort had been generated on one and the same sequencing platform. Overall results and qualifications from the work: The cohort was sequenced for TCR beta chains only, and without alpha or paired-chain data the features that could be detected were limited. Some IMGT-functional V segments, including TRBV6-2 and TRBV6-3, could not be distinguished by the 87-base-pair reads and were therefore excluded. According to the authors, the approach could potentially be generalized to other disease states and immunological phenotypes. Correlated functional status among segregating V segments might be attributable to linkage disequilibrium, but an unknown experimental factor could not be ruled out. Specific HLA alleles were associated with over 15,000 TCR beta sequences at a false discovery rate of 0.05 in a later analysis. The study listed 150 to 200 TCR beta chains as associated with cytomegalovirus. Across donors, most TCR sequences were observed very rarely, whereas some public TCRs were present in many individuals. CMV serostatus was the only immune exposure information available for the cohort. Compared with the roughly 670-donor mean, donors in an Asian-associated ancestry cluster had fewer N-insertions in productive TCRs, according to a later genetic analysis. In an earlier analysis of some 540 of the donors, most TCR beta V segments appeared in productive rearrangements about 90% or about 30% of the time, broadly matching IMGT annotations. In a later analysis, HLA-associated TCR beta chains were found to be more clonally expanded and to have lower generation probabilities than equally common non-associated chains. The earlier analysis of approximately 540 of the donors excluded roughly 17 rarely observed V segments, including chromosome 9 orphons, because counts were too low. Because HLA typing was missing for some donors at each locus, association tests included only the typed subset. Presence/absence analyses assumed roughly uniform sequencing depth across donors, an assumption that may not hold. The classifier was reported to diagnose cytomegalovirus status with high specificity and sensitivity in both the original and validation cohorts. In a later analysis, TCR association rates were found to vary across HLA loci, with the most associated TCRs seen for DRB1 alleles and the fewest for HLA-C alleles. A later analysis found that most CMV-associated TCR beta chains appeared HLA-restricted, with HLA associations seemingly driven largely by CMV exposure. In a later analysis, several top co-occurrence clusters were reported to appear linked to parvovirus B19, influenza, CMV and Epstein-Barr virus. A further reported finding was that TCR beta sequences accurately predicted the HLA-A and HLA-B alleles for most subjects in the first cohort. When HLA alleles, especially DR and DQ, strongly co-occurred, TCR associations were difficult to assign to individual alleles. Three of the identified cytomegalovirus-associated TCR beta chains were confirmed in vitro to be specific for cytomegalovirus antigens. V-gene and J-gene trimming of TCR beta chains was associated with a missense DCLRE1C variant in a later genetic analysis, and the association was replicated in an independent cohort. A cluster of highly shared sequence variants was judged likely to be a technical artifact of the sequencing pipeline.

V is pruned by 8 bases and J by 4 bases, leaving 9 bases of the junction without a gene match. CDR3 length: 14 amino acids, cysteine to phenylalanine. Left in the record is the CDR3 DNA by itself, 42 bases read in frame from the first base. The germline V gene sets CDR1 to SNHLY and CDR2 to FYNNEI. As for this clone: Its antigen is currently not known. It has no much larger one-base neighbor in the sample; base qualities were not kept.

The cohort was made up of approximately 670 healthy bone marrow donors. All cohort members were sampled while nominally healthy, although unrecorded immune exposures were likely present. The donor tested CMV seronegative, placing the donor among the roughly 400 seronegative members of the cohort. A peripheral blood sample was collected from each donor, and TCR beta sequencing was performed on peripheral blood mononuclear cells. The Qiagen DNeasy Blood Extraction Kit was used to extract genomic DNA from the blood cell samples. Library preparation used the immunoSEQ multiplex PCR assay. The multiplex PCR relied on a mix of 60 forward primers for TCR Vbeta segments and 13 reverse primers for TCR Jbeta segments. A multiplex PCR assay on genomic DNA amplified the CDR3 region of rearranged TCR beta genes. The Illumina HiSeq System was used to sequence the amplified TCR beta libraries as 87-base-pair reads. The authors processed their data as follows. A later analysis counted 75 million to 100 million unique TCR beta chains across the 550 to 800 repertoires, and some 11 million of these chains were shared by at least two donors. To remove PCR and sequencing errors, raw reads were error-corrected and collapsed into unique sequences using a nearest-neighbor algorithm that merged closely related sequences. To assign V, D and J gene segments, CDR3 sequences were aligned to IMGT reference sequences. For a sequence to be retained, at least a six-nucleotide match to both a V gene segment and a J gene segment was required. A rearrangement counted as productive if the CDR3 had no stop codons and remained in frame with V and J, and every other rearrangement counted as non-productive. Following IMGT convention, CDR3 was defined as the stretch from the second conserved V-encoded cysteine up to the conserved J-encoded phenylalanine. The earlier analysis of about 610 of the donors excluded any sequence lacking an unambiguous match to a single V gene segment. An earlier analysis of approximately 590 of the donors classified V segments as functional when productive rearrangements were above 56.7% and as segregating when the standard deviation between donors was above 5%. A statistical classification framework was developed to diagnose cytomegalovirus status using the catalog of TCR beta chain sequences. In a later analysis, TCR nucleotide sequences were compared against IMGT/GENE-DB human TR gene sequences so that V and J genes could be assigned. Using the TCRdist pipeline, a later analysis assigned CDR3 sequences along with most-parsimonious VDJ recombination scenarios. In a later analysis, each TCR beta chain was defined by its CDR3 amino acid sequence together with its V-gene family, and reads without a unique V-gene family were excluded. A later analysis removed 592 highly shared, low-generation-probability nucleotide sequences to deal with suspected cross-contamination and a sequencing artifact. A later analysis calculated a clonal expansion index for each public chain from normalized within-repertoire ranks of inferred template counts. A later analysis computed generation probabilities with a VDJ recombination model fitted to out-of-frame rearrangements, and checked the results against IGoR. Hypergeometric tests were used in a later analysis to score TCR-TCR, TCR-HLA and TCR-CMV co-occurrence, with a repertoire-size bias correction applied to the TCR pairs. False discovery rates were estimated in a later analysis by permuting HLA or CMV assignments 20 times. A later analysis grouped co-occurring TCRs with DBSCAN, adding TCRdist sequence similarity when clustering within HLA-allele-positive subsets. For co-occurrence clustering, repertoires with fewer than 30,000 or more than 120,000 public chains were excluded, along with five or six repertoires with anomalous nucleotide sharing. The immuneACCESS repertoire file appears here via TCRdb, limited to in-frame rearrangements. These files lack a portion of the clones; in checked studies, under half of the deficit traces to unresolved V genes, and the cause of the others is not known. V, J and clone size are taken as reported in that table, and D and trimming were inferred from the DNA itself. This sample gives 170,000 or so clones in total; 80% of them show up just once. The ten largest make up 0.6% to 0.7% of the sample.

The sample comprised PBMCs. Recombination connected TRBV2 to TRBJ1-2; TRBD1 fits 8 bases in the junction. The receptor's source is a boy aged 10-17 years in good health and CMV-seronegative. The CDR3 reads CASGGRDRPYGYTF. The sequenced DNA is TGTGCCAGCGGGGGCCGGGACAGGCCCTATGGCTACACCTTC.